This T cell receptor beta chain is from a study of beta chain features in type 1 diabetes. Study-wide points: Fewer insertions but more deletions were seen at VDJ junctions in type 1 diabetes patients. Researchers report that Type 1 diabetes patients had moderately but significantly shorter TCRB CDR3s across all four CD4+ subsets.

This clone was observed a few times. Its antigen is as yet unknown. Germline V gene sequence: CDR1 GTSNPN, CDR2 SVGIG (reference sequence). This CDR3 has 13 amino acids. V gave up 8 bases and J gave up 5 bases; unmatched junction bases: 10. Purities over 95% were achieved in all sorted populations. Expressed TCRB transcripts were sequenced because the entire RNA isolate underwent reverse transcription. Data came from immunoSEQ multiplex PCR; TCRdb stores just in-frame clones and leaves some out. The repertoire includes roughly 250,000 clones, over 65% of them detected once, and around 0.05% sits in the top ten.

Source material: naive CD4+ T cells from blood. The receptor's source is a man aged 25 to 40 in good health. The V call is TRBV30, the J call TRBJ2-5; 8 bases map to TRBD1. For the CDR3, the DNA is TGTGCCAAATCCCAGGGGGCAGGGGAGACCCAGTACTTC. It specifies CAKSQGAGETQYF. The full variable domain, rest sourced from reference TRBV30 and TRBJ2-5, is SQTIHQWPATLVQPVGSPLSLECTVEGTSNPNLYWYRQAAGRGLQLLFYSVGIGQISSEVPQNLSASRPQDRQFILSSKKLLLSDSGFYLCAKSQGAGETQYFGPGTRLLVL.